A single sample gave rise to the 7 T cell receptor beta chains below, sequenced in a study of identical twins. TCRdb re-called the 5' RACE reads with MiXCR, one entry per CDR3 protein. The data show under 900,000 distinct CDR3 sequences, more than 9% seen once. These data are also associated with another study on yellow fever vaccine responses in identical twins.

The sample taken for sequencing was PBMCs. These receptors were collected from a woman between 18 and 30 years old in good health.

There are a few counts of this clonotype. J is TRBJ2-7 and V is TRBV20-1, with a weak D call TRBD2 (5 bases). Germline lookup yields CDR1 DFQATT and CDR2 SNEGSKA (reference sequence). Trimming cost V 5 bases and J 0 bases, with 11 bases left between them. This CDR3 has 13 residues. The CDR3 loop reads CSAEGDRSYEQYF. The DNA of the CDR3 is TGCAGTGCTGAGGGTGACCGCTCCTACGAGCAGTACTTC.

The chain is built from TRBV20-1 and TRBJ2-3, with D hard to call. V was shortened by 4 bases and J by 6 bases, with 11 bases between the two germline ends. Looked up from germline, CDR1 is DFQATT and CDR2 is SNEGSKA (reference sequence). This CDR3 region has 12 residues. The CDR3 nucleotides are TGCAGTGCTAAACTGGGGTCGGATACGCAGTATTTT. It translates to CSAKLGSDTQYF.

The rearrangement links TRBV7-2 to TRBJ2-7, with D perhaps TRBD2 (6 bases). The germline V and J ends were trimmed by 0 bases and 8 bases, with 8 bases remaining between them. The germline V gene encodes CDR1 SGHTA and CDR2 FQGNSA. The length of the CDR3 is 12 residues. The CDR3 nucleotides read TGTGCCAGCAGCTTAGCGCGGGGACAGCAGTACTTC. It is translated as CASSLARGQQYF.

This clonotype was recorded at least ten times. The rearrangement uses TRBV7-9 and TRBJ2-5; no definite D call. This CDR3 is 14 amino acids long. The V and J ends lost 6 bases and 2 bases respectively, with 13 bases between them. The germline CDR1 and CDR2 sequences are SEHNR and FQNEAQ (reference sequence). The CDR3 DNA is TGTGCCAGCAGTTTGATTGGTGGACAAGAGACCCAGTACTTC. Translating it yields CASSLIGGQETQYF.

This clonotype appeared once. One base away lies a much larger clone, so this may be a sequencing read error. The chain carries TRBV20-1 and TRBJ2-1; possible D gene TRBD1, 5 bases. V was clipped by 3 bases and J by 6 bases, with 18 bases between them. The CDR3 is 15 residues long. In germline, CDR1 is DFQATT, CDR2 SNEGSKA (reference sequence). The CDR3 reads CSASNRRFGCNEQFF. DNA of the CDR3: TGCAGTGCTAGCAACAGGAGATTTGGGTGCAATGAGCAGTTCTTC.

The CDR3 protein is CASSVGAGQSYNEQFF. CDR3 DNA sequence: TGTGCCAGCAGCGTAGGCGCAGGACAGTCCTACAATGAGCAGTTCTTC. The chain joins TRBV9 to TRBJ2-1, with D perhaps TRBD1 (6 bases). Germline loops: CDR1 SGDLS, CDR2 YYNGEE. V lost 0 bases, J lost 1 base, and 11 bases lay in between. The CDR3 has 16 amino acids.

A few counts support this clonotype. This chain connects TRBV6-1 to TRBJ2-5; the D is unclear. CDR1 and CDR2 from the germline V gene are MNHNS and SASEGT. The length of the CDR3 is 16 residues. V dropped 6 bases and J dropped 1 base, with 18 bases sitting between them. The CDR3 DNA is TGTGCCAGCAGCCCAGACTGGTCGGGCCGCCAAGAGACCCAGTACTTC. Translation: CASSPDWSGRQETQYF.